This T cell receptor beta chain was recovered during a study of blood T cell repertoires in COVID-19. Assay used: immunoSEQ multiplex PCR; TCRdb lists only in-frame clones, some missing. This sample carries roughly 250,000 clones, 65% to 90% of them seen once, and the ten largest clones take approximately 7.4%. Sample: peripheral blood. The clonotype was recovered from a woman between 45 and 65 years old with acute or convalescent COVID-19.

The CDR3 is CASRRRTEAFF. CDR3 DNA: TGTGCCAGCCGAAGGCGGACTGAAGCTTTCTTT. This chain connects TRBV5-5 to TRBJ1-1; D unresolved. Germline V gene data show CDR1 as SGHKS and CDR2 as YYEKEE (reference sequence). The CDR3 spans 11 residues. V was pared by 7 bases and J by 5 bases, with 9 bases between.